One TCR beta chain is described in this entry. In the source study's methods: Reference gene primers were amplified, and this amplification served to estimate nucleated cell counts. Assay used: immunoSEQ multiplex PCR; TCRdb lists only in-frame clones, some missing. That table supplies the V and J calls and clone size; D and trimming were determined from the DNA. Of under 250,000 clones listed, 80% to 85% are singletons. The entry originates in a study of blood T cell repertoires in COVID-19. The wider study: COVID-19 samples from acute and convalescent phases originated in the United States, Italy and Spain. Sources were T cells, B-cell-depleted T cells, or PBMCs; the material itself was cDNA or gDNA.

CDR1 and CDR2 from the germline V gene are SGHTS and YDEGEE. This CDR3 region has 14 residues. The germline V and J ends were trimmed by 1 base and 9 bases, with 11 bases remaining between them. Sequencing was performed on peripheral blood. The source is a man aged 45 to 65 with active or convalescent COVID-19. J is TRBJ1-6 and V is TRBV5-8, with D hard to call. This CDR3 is CASSLMGRSSPLHF. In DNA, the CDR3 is TGTGCCAGCAGCTTGATGGGGAGAAGTTCACCCCTCCACTTT.